This record concerns one T cell receptor (beta chain) sequence. This record comes from a study of cytomegalovirus exposure and HLA in healthy donors. Background on the study: Genetic ancestry analysis placed over 75% of the 350 to 500 donors that were genotyped in the Caucasian-associated cluster.

A multiplex PCR was run with 60 Vbeta primers and 13 Jbeta primers. Sequenced by immunoSEQ multiplex PCR; TCRdb stores in-frame clones only, minus some. The sample holds roughly 87,000 clones, around 79% seen once. Each donor's status was that of a healthy bone marrow donor. At sampling all donors were nominally healthy, likely with unrecorded immune exposures. Germline V CDR1 and CDR2: SGHRS, YFSETQ. V lost 0 bases, J lost 8 bases, and 11 bases lay in between. This CDR3 is built from 13 residues. The chain recombines TRBV5-1 with TRBJ1-2; D ambiguous. The sample taken for sequencing was PBMCs. The sequence was collected from a woman between 40 and 50 years old in good health and CMV-seropositive. As DNA, the CDR3 is TGCGCCAGCAGCTTGGAAGAGCGAACGGGCTACACCTTC. Protein sequence: CASSLEERTGYTF.